The 23 T cell receptor beta chains below come from one sample, sequenced in a study of blood T cell repertoires in COVID-19. The table came from immunoSEQ multiplex PCR; TCRdb's copy has only in-frame clones and leaves some out. The table records approximately 410,000 clones, 70% to 90% of them present only once. Sequencing was done on a sample of peripheral blood. These TCRs come from a woman aged 25 to 39 with active or convalescent COVID-19.

V usage is TRBV10-3 and J usage is TRBJ1-5; D not resolved. V gave up 0 bases and J gave up 3 bases, with 6 bases separating them. CDR3 length: 14 amino acids. Germline V gives CDR1 ENHRY, CDR2 SYGVKD. The CDR3 DNA reads as TGTGCCATCAGTGAGTCGGCCAACAATCAGCCCCAGCATTTT. Translated, it gives CAISESANNQPQHF.

The gene calls are TRBV5-1 and TRBJ2-1; D remains ambiguous. The CDR3 runs 13 residues. CDR1 is SGHRS, CDR2 YFSETQ, per germline. Trimming took off 3 bases at V and 7 bases at J, with 11 bases between the two ends. In DNA, the CDR3 is TGCGCCAGCAGCTACAGCCAGTCGAATGAGCAGTTCTTC. This gives the protein CASSYSQSNEQFF.

This rearrangement joins TRBV6-1 to TRBJ1-3; D may be TRBD1 (6 bases). The CDR3 runs to 15 residues. V lost 1 base, J lost 3 bases, and 10 bases lay in between. Germline V gene sequence: CDR1 MNHNS, CDR2 SASEGT. CDR3 DNA: TGTGCCAGCAGTGAAGTTGGGACAATTGGAAACACCATATATTTT. Protein product: CASSEVGTIGNTIYF.

The rearrangement uses TRBV10-1 and TRBJ2-3; tentatively, D is TRBD1 (5 bases). Germline loops: CDR1 WNHNN, CDR2 SYGVQD (reference sequence). The CDR3 loop spans 14 amino acids. V was clipped by 3 bases and J by 2 bases, with 9 bases between them. Here the CDR3 DNA reads TGCGCCAGCAGTGAAAGGGGTCTCACAGATACGCAGTATTTT. It specifies CASSERGLTDTQYF.

This rearrangement joins TRBV6-5 to TRBJ1-1, with a possible D match to TRBD1 (6 bases). Germline V gene sequence: CDR1 MNHEY, CDR2 SVGAGI. The CDR3 length is 14 residues. V gave up 11 bases and J gave up 0 bases, with 16 bases separating them. The CDR3 loop reads CAAEVGGLNTEAFF. In DNA form, the CDR3 reads TGTGCCGCTGAGGTTGGGGGCCTGAACACTGAAGCTTTCTTT.

The V gene is TRBV25-1, the J gene TRBJ2-5, with 9 bases aligning to TRBD2. Germline lookup yields CDR1 MGHDK and CDR2 SYGVNS. V was pared by 2 bases and J by 4 bases, with 11 bases of the junction left unmatched. The CDR3 runs to 17 residues. The CDR3 is CASSEVLYGLARETQYF. The CDR3 coding sequence is TGTGCCAGCAGTGAAGTTCTTTACGGACTAGCGAGAGAGACCCAGTACTTC.

This clone was found once. The chain is built from TRBV5-1 and TRBJ1-6; possibly TRBD1 for D (5 bases). The CDR3 is 18 amino acids. The V gene lost 0 bases and the J gene lost 0 bases, with 13 bases spanning the gap. CDR1 is SGHRS, CDR2 YFSETQ, per germline. The CDR3 region is CASSLVTGELSYNSPLHF. In nucleotides, the CDR3 is TGCGCCAGCAGCTTGGTAACGGGGGAACTCTCCTATAATTCACCCCTCCACTTT.

The chain carries TRBV9 and TRBJ2-1; D remains unclear. Trimming shortened V by 0 bases and J by 3 bases, and 4 bases separated the two germline ends. CDR3 length equals 13 residues. The germline V gene encodes CDR1 SGDLS and CDR2 YYNGEE. The CDR3 nucleotides read TGTGCCAGCAGCGTAGCAGACTACAATGAGCAGTTCTTC. It codes for CASSVADYNEQFF.

This chain links TRBV12-3 or TRBV12-4 with TRBJ2-5; D ambiguous. The CDR3 extends over 13 amino acids. Trimming removed 4 bases from V and 5 bases from J, with 11 bases in between. This chain's CDR3 is CASSSRPRETQYF. As DNA, the CDR3 is TGTGCCAGCAGTTCAAGGCCGAGGGAGACCCAGTACTTC.

Only a few counts were recorded for this clone. The gene calls are TRBV29-1 and TRBJ2-1; no reliable D call. Trimming cost V 2 bases and J 7 bases, with 21 bases left between them. This CDR3 is 16 amino acids long. Germline assignment: CDR1 SQVTM and CDR2 ANQGSEA. The CDR3 DNA is TGCAGCGTTGAACTCTTCTTGACTGATCTTTGGAATGAGCAGTTCTTC. This sequence encodes CSVELFLTDLWNEQFF.

This clone was detected only once. The chain joins TRBV27 to TRBJ2-3; D not certain. Trimming stripped 7 bases from V and 0 bases from J, with 11 bases between. CDR3 length equals 14 residues. Germline V gene lookup returns CDR1 MNHEY and CDR2 SMNVEV (reference sequence). As DNA, the CDR3 is TGTGCCAGCAACCCTGACTCTAGCACAGATACGCAGTATTTT. It codes for CASNPDSSTDTQYF.

The genes are TRBV4-1 and TRBJ1-2; D is uncertain. Trimming stripped 5 bases from V and 2 bases from J, with 9 bases between. CDR1 is MGHRA, CDR2 YSYEKL, per germline. There are 13 residues in the CDR3. CDR3 nucleotides: TGCGCCAGCAGCAACGCGGGGAACTATGGCTACACCTTC. Its translation is CASSNAGNYGYTF.

The rearrangement links TRBV3-1 (or the pseudogene TRBV3-2) to TRBJ2-3, with 7 bases lining up with TRBD2. V shed 3 bases and J 1 base; nucleotides not matched to a gene: 4. CDR3 length: 15 amino acids. Germline lookup yields CDR1 LGHDT and CDR2 YNNKEL (reference sequence). CDR3 region: CASSQREWRTDTQYF. CDR3 in DNA: TGTGCCAGCAGCCAGCGGGAGTGGCGCACAGATACGCAGTATTTT.

The chain is built from TRBV5-1 and TRBJ1-3; 8 bases match TRBD1. The CDR3 totals 14 residues. The ends lost 2 bases at V and 4 bases at J; junction bases unmatched: 2. Germline V gene sequence: CDR1 SGHRS, CDR2 YFSETQ. CDR3 protein: CASSLGDRGNTIYF. The CDR3 region has the DNA TGCGCCAGCAGCTTAGGGGACAGGGGAAACACCATATATTTT.

The rearrangement joins TRBV30 to TRBJ1-3; no reliable D call. The CDR3 length is 17 residues. Germline values: CDR1 GTSNPN, CDR2 SVGIG (reference sequence). Trimming stripped 1 base from V and 0 bases from J, with 16 bases between. The CDR3 is CAWSAMRIPLSGNTIYF. The CDR3 coding sequence is TGTGCCTGGAGTGCGATGCGTATTCCCCTCTCTGGAAACACCATATATTTT.

The chain couples TRBV27 to TRBJ2-7; no clear D gene. The germline CDR1 and CDR2 sequences are MNHEY and SMNVEV (reference sequence). This CDR3 region has 13 residues. Trimming removed 6 bases from V and 1 base from J, with 10 bases in between. Here the CDR3 DNA reads TGTGCCAGCAGCCAAGCGCCGTCCTACGAGCAGTACTTC. As protein: CASSQAPSYEQYF.

The chain links TRBV10-1 to TRBJ1-2, with a weak D call TRBD1 (6 bases). Trimming pared 3 bases from V and 6 bases from J, leaving 14 bases between. This CDR3 has 14 amino acids. The germline gives CDR1 WNHNN, CDR2 SYGVQD (reference sequence). The CDR3, as DNA: TGCGCCAGCAGTGATGGGGGCCTACAACATGGCTACACCTTC. As protein: CASSDGGLQHGYTF.

As to this clone: The same CDR3 is also encoded by other DNA sequences in this sample. The rearrangement links TRBV5-1 to TRBJ1-5; tentatively, D is TRBD1 (5 bases). Germline CDR1 reads SGHRS; CDR2 reads YFSETQ. The CDR3 consists of 13 residues. The V and J ends lost 0 bases and 6 bases respectively, with 7 bases between them. As DNA, the CDR3 is TGCGCCAGCAGCTTGGCCCAGGGTCAGCCCCAGCATTTT. This sequence encodes CASSLAQGQPQHF.

V gene TRBV5-6 combines with J gene TRBJ2-7; the match to TRBD2 covers 10 bases. The germline CDR1 and CDR2 sequences are SGHDT and YYEEEE. Trimming at V came to 1 base and at J to 2 bases, leaving 3 bases not matched to a gene. The CDR3 is 15 amino acids. CDR3 residues: CASSLLLAGPYEQYF. CDR3 coding DNA: TGTGCCAGCAGCTTGCTACTAGCGGGACCCTACGAGCAGTACTTC.

This clone was seen a handful of times. This chain uses TRBV2 with TRBJ1-5, with D unclear. The germline V and J ends were trimmed by 7 bases and 2 bases, with 9 bases remaining between them. Germline values: CDR1 SNHLY, CDR2 FYNNEI. The CDR3 runs 13 residues. The CDR3 here is CASKKEGNQPQHF. The DNA of the CDR3 is TGTGCCAGCAAGAAGGAGGGCAATCAGCCCCAGCATTTT.

The rearrangement joins TRBV5-5 to TRBJ1-4; maybe TRBD1 (6 bases). V shed 1 base and J shed 5 bases, with 9 bases lying between them. This CDR3 has 14 amino acids. CDR1 and CDR2 (germline): SGHKS, YYEKEE (reference sequence). CDR3 nucleotides: TGTGCCAGCAGCTTGAGACAGGTGAATGAAAAACTGTTTTTT. It is translated as CASSLRQVNEKLFF.

This sequence joins TRBV6-5 and TRBJ1-2; TRBD1 aligns across 10 bases. The trim removed 6 bases at V and 4 bases at J, leaving 2 bases unmatched. From germline, CDR1 is MNHEY and CDR2 SVGAGI. The CDR3 covers 13 residues. The DNA for the CDR3 is TGTGCCAGCAGAGGGACAGGGGCCTATGGCTACACCTTC. Translated: CASRGTGAYGYTF.

The rearrangement links TRBV6-1 to TRBJ1-3; a weak D match, TRBD1 (5 bases). The V gene lost 4 bases and the J gene lost 1 base, with 17 bases spanning the gap. This CDR3 has 17 amino acids. CDR1 MNHNS and CDR2 SASEGT come from the germline V gene. CDR3 sequence (DNA): TGTGCCAGCAGTGGTCTTTTTAAGGGGTCTTCTGGAAACACCATATATTTT. Protein sequence: CASSGLFKGSSGNTIYF.